Listed below are T cell receptor beta chains from one sample, sequenced in a study of technical replicates of blood from a handful of donors. Here immunoSEQ multiplex PCR was the method, and the copy in TCRdb shows in-frame clones only, minus some. The sample includes about 70,000 clones, roughly 90% of them seen just once. Material for sequencing was PBMCs. The receptors were sampled from a human donor in good health. Some clones in this sample may be carry-over from other donors' samples. The CDR3 runs from the conserved cysteine through the conserved F or W. A D gene is named only where the DNA matches it firmly. Not every row has a clone size; where given, it reads once, few, many or a size class.

NA	NA	TRBV5-1	TRBJ2-1	CASSSDGAYNEQFF	TGCGCCAGCAGCTCAGACGGGGCCTACAATGAGCAGTTCTTC
TRBD1	NA	TRBV7-3	TRBJ1-1	CASSPTLGQVIGEAFF	TGTGCCAGCAGCCCTACGTTAGGACAGGTGATCGGTGAAGCTTTCTTT
TRBD1	NA	TRBV6-5	TRBJ2-7	CASSRTGGNEQYF	TGTGCCAGCAGCCGGACAGGGGGAAACGAGCAGTACTTC
TRBD2	NA	TRBV5-1	TRBJ2-3	CASSLGLVQDTQYF	TGCGCCAGCAGCCTAGGACTAGTTCAAGATACGCAGTATTTT
TRBD1	NA	TRBV9	TRBJ1-2	CASSEGTGNYGYTF	TGTGCCAGCAGCGAGGGGACAGGGAACTATGGCTACACCTTC
NA	NA	TRBV5-5	TRBJ1-6	CASSLVRQGPNSPLHF	TGTGCCAGCAGCTTGGTTCGGCAGGGCCCCAATTCACCCCTCCACTTT
NA	once	TRBV7-3	TRBJ1-6	CASSLTPGGDSPLHF	TGTGCCAGCAGCTTAACGCCGGGGGGCGATTCACCCCTCCACTTT
NA	once	TRBV12-5	TRBJ2-7	CASGLETGLQYF	TGTGCTAGTGGTTTGGAGACAGGTCTGCAGTACTTC
NA	few	TRBV30	TRBJ1-1	CAWSVARATEAFF	TGTGCCTGGAGTGTAGCCAGGGCGACTGAAGCTTTCTTT
NA	NA	TRBV30	TRBJ2-7	CAWSPGEPYEQYF	TGTGCCTGGAGTCCAGGGGAACCCTACGAGCAGTACTTC
NA	once	TRBV7-9	TRBJ2-7	CASSLERSRSYEQYF	TGTGCCAGCAGCTTAGAGCGGTCCCGCTCCTACGAGCAGTACTTC
TRBD2	NA	TRBV19	TRBJ2-3	CASSIVYPSGRTDTQYF	TGTGCCAGTAGTATAGTGTACCCTAGCGGGCGCACAGATACGCAGTATTTT
NA	NA	TRBV2	TRBJ1-5	CASKDTNQPQHF	TGTGCCAGCAAGGACACTAATCAGCCCCAGCATTTT
NA	NA	TRBV10-3	TRBJ1-2	CAIREGGYYGYTF	TGTGCCATCAGGGAGGGGGGGTACTATGGCTACACCTTC
TRBD2	NA	TRBV11-2	TRBJ2-7	CASSLTPAGGPYEQYF	TGTGCCAGCAGCTTAACCCCAGCGGGGGGGCCCTACGAGCAGTACTTC
TRBD1	NA	TRBV27	TRBJ2-1	CASRPTRGLNEQFF	TGTGCCAGCAGACCAACCAGGGGGCTAAATGAGCAGTTCTTC
NA	NA	TRBV5-1	TRBJ2-3	CASSATPRGDTQYF	TGCGCCAGCAGCGCGACACCTAGGGGAGATACGCAGTATTTT
NA	NA	TRBV5-1	TRBJ2-1	CASSLDPRQNNEQFF	TGCGCCAGCAGCTTGGACCCGCGGCAAAACAATGAGCAGTTCTTC
NA	NA	TRBV27	TRBJ1-5	CASSLGQGSNQPQHF	TGTGCCAGCAGTTTGGGCCAGGGGAGCAATCAGCCCCAGCATTTT
NA	NA	TRBV9	TRBJ2-3	CASSVAGADTQYF	TGTGCCAGCAGCGTAGCTGGGGCGGATACGCAGTATTTT
TRBD1	NA	TRBV29-1	TRBJ1-2	CSVEERTGDNYGYTF	TGCAGCGTTGAAGAGAGGACAGGAGACAACTATGGCTACACCTTC
TRBD2	NA	TRBV10-3	TRBJ2-1	CAISPGLAGAGEQFF	TGTGCCATCAGTCCAGGACTAGCGGGAGCGGGTGAGCAGTTCTTC
TRBD1	NA	TRBV5-1	TRBJ2-2	CASSTRTGPPGELFF	TGCGCCAGCAGCACTCGGACAGGGCCCCCCGGGGAGCTGTTTTTT